The 20 T cell receptor beta chains below all came from one sample that was sequenced in a study of OX40 agonist ivuxolimab in advanced cancers. Some clones are missing from TCRdb's copy, which holds only in-frame ones; the method was immunoSEQ multiplex PCR. The sample has 40,000 or so clones; around four fifths are singletons. The material was CD4+ or CD8+ T cells sorted from blood, obtained in a trial of the OX40 agonist ivuxolimab. The receptors here all came from an adult with an advanced solid tumor such as melanoma, head and neck, liver or kidney cancer.

The chain carries TRBV23-1 and TRBJ2-3; tentative D call: TRBD1 (6 bases). TRBV23-1 is marked as an open reading frame, function uncertain. Trimming cost V 0 bases and J 2 bases, with 12 bases left between them. The CDR3 runs to 16 residues. The CDR3 nucleotides read TGCGCCAGCAGTCAATCGAGGGACAACGACACAGATACGCAGTATTTT. Its translation: CASSQSRDNDTDTQYF.

The J gene is TRBJ2-5, the V gene TRBV5-4; D might be TRBD2 (5 bases). V lost 1 base and J lost 3, with 10 bases in between. The germline V gene has CDR1 SGHNT and CDR2 YYREEE (reference sequence). CDR3 length: 14 residues. CDR3 coding DNA: TGTGCCAGCAGCTTGTCAGCCGGGGAAGAGACCCAGTACTTC. Its protein is CASSLSAGEETQYF.

The V and J genes are TRBV2 and TRBJ2-1, with D possibly matching TRBD2 (6 bases). The V gene's germline CDR1 is SNHLY and CDR2 FYNNEI. This CDR3 spans 18 amino acids. The germline V and J ends were trimmed by 0 bases and 2 bases, with 17 bases remaining between them. CDR3 residues: CASSEALPGESTYNEQFF. CDR3 DNA: TGTGCCAGCAGTGAAGCGCTTCCGGGGGAGTCTACCTACAATGAGCAGTTCTTC.

Written as DNA, the CDR3 is TGTGCCAGCAGCCCCCGGGAGGGAGGGATTAATGAAGCTTTCTTT. Protein: CASSPREGGINEAFF. V gene TRBV9 combines with J gene TRBJ1-1; D not resolved. This CDR3 is 15 amino acids long. V lost 4 bases and J 7 bases, leaving 20 bases between the germline ends. CDR1 and CDR2 from the germline V gene are SGDLS and YYNGEE.

The chain couples TRBV7-6 to TRBJ1-1, with 8 bases identical to TRBD1. Per the germline V gene, CDR1 is SGHVS and CDR2 is FNYEAQ. This CDR3 has 14 amino acids. Trimming took 5 bases from V and 0 from J; bases not matched to a gene: 2. Written as DNA, the CDR3 is TGTGCCAGCAGCCAGGGGGCCGTGAACACTGAAGCTTTCTTT. It codes for CASSQGAVNTEAFF.

The chain has TRBV6-5 and TRBJ1-2, with a tentative D call TRBD1 (5 bases). The V end was cut by 5 bases, the J end by 8 bases, with 18 bases between. The CDR3 runs 14 residues. Germline V CDR1 and CDR2: MNHEY, SVGAGI. Here the CDR3 reads CASSPGRRVRGYTF. The CDR3 nucleotides are TGTGCCAGCAGTCCGGGACGGAGGGTGAGAGGCTACACCTTC.

The chain recombines TRBV11-2 with TRBJ2-2; D ambiguous. CDR3 size: 12 residues. The V end lost 4 bases, the J end lost 4 bases, and 4 bases lay between the germline ends. CDR1 SGHAT and CDR2 FQNNGV come from the germline V gene. The CDR3 DNA follows: TGTGCCAGCAGCTGGTTCACCGGGGAGCTGTTTTTT. Translating it yields CASSWFTGELFF.

The chain couples TRBV29-1 to TRBJ2-1, with 10 nucleotides matching TRBD2. Germline lookup yields CDR1 SQVTM and CDR2 ANQGSEA. The ends lost 3 bases at V and 4 bases at J; junction bases unmatched: 3. CDR3 length: 14 amino acids. Here the CDR3 DNA reads TGCAGCGTTGATACTAGCGGGGTTTACAATGAGCAGTTCTTC. Translating gives CSVDTSGVYNEQFF.

J is TRBJ2-2 and V is TRBV7-6; D not resolved. This CDR3 is 12 amino acids long. Trimming pared 4 bases from V and 4 bases from J, leaving 4 bases between. Germline CDR1 SGHVS, CDR2 FNYEAQ. The CDR3 region has the DNA TGTGCCAGCAGCTCCGCCACCGGGGAGCTGTTTTTT. It encodes CASSSATGELFF. Complete variable domain (other parts from reference TRBV7-6 and TRBJ2-2): GAGVSQSPRYKVTKRGQDVALRCDPISGHVSLYWYRQALGQGPEFLTYFNYEAQQDKSGLPNDRFSAERPEGSISTLTIQRTEQRDSAMYRCASSSATGELFFGEGSRLTVL.

This clone has just one count. The J gene is TRBJ2-1, the V gene TRBV5-1, with 9 bases fitting TRBD2. V gave up 2 bases and J gave up 3 bases; unmatched junction bases: 3. The CDR3 totals 15 residues. In germline, CDR1 is SGHRS, CDR2 YFSETQ. CDR3 sequence: CASSLVTSGYNEQFF. DNA for the CDR3: TGCGCCAGCAGCTTAGTGACTAGCGGCTACAATGAGCAGTTCTTC.

This clone came up once. CDR3 sequence (DNA): TGTGCCAGCAGATCTGGACAGGGGGGTGACTATGGCTACACCTTC. Residues: CASRSGQGGDYGYTF. J is TRBJ1-2 and V is TRBV6-1; TRBD1 aligns across 10 bases. This CDR3 contains 15 residues. Trimming removed 6 bases from V and 3 bases from J; junction bases left unmatched: 7. CDR1 and CDR2 (germline): MNHNS, SASEGT.

This sequence joins TRBV27 and TRBJ2-3; TRBD1 or TRBD2 may be the D gene (5 bases each). Germline V gene data show CDR1 as MNHEY and CDR2 as SMNVEV (reference sequence). This CDR3 has 14 amino acids. V was pared by 9 bases and J by 3 bases, with 16 bases between. CDR3 DNA sequence: TGTGCCAGAGGACGAGGGACGATAACAGATACGCAGTATTTT. Translating gives CARGRGTITDTQYF.

V is TRBV15 and J is TRBJ1-2, with D unclear. This CDR3 has 14 residues. The V end lost 1 base, the J end lost 5 bases, and 11 bases lay between the germline ends. Germline loops: CDR1 LNHNV, CDR2 YYDKDF (reference sequence). CDR3 region: CATSRAQERYGYTF. CDR3 coding DNA: TGTGCCACCAGCAGAGCCCAGGAGCGATATGGCTACACCTTC.

This clone came up a few times. V is TRBV6-1 and J is TRBJ1-5; D remains ambiguous. The V and J ends lost 1 base and 5 bases respectively, with 15 bases between them. CDR3 length: 16 amino acids. Looked up from germline, CDR1 is MNHNS and CDR2 is SASEGT. CDR3 nucleotide sequence: TGTGCCAGCAGTGAAGTGGCCGGGGTAGTGGATCAGCCCCAGCATTTT. Translation gives CASSEVAGVVDQPQHF.

This chain connects TRBV18 to TRBJ2-7; 7 nucleotides agree with TRBD1. The length of the CDR3 is 14 residues. Germline V CDR1 and CDR2: KGHSH, LQKENI. The V gene end was trimmed by 1 base and the J gene end by 4 bases; junction bases not matched to a gene: 4. For the CDR3, the DNA is TGTGCCAGCTCACCACGGCAGGGGGTGTACGAGCAGTACTTC. It is translated as CASSPRQGVYEQYF. The full variable domain, rest sourced from reference TRBV18 and TRBJ2-7, is NAGVMQNPRHLVRRRGQEARLRCSPMKGHSHVYWYRQLPEEGLKFMVYLQKENIIDESGMPKERFSAEFPKEGPSILRIQQVVRGDSAAYFCASSPRQGVYEQYFGPGTRLTVT.

A few counts support this clone. The chain combines TRBV2 with TRBJ1-2; the D gene is possibly TRBD1 (5 bases). The germline V gene has CDR1 SNHLY and CDR2 FYNNEI. The CDR3 is 15 residues long. V lost 6 bases, J lost 5 bases, and 19 bases lay in between. CDR3 sequence (DNA): TGTGCCAGCAGCACGGGTCGTGGGGCTAGGTATGGCTACACCTTC. Residues: CASSTGRGARYGYTF. The full variable domain, rest sourced from reference TRBV2 and TRBJ1-2, is EPEVTQTPSHQVTQMGQEVILRCVPISNHLYFYWYRQILGQKVEFLVSFYNNEISEKSEIFDDQFSVERPDGSNFTLKIRSTKLEDSAMYFCASSTGRGARYGYTFGSGTRLTVV.

The chain carries TRBV6-1 and TRBJ1-6; a weak D match, TRBD1 (5 bases). V dropped 4 bases and J dropped 5 bases, with 15 bases sitting between them. This CDR3 is 16 amino acids long. Germline CDR1 and CDR2: MNHNS and SASEGT. DNA of the CDR3: TGTGCCAGCAGTGGCTCGTGGGACCCCAATAATTCACCCCTCCACTTT. Its translation: CASSGSWDPNNSPLHF.

J is TRBJ2-7 and V is TRBV11-2; TRBD2 matches at 7 bases. The V segment lost 4 bases and the J segment 1 base; nucleotides outside the gene matches: 4. Per the germline V gene, CDR1 is SGHAT and CDR2 is FQNNGV. The CDR3 is made up of 14 amino acids. CDR3 DNA sequence: TGTGCCAGCAGCTGGGGGGGGAGATCCTACGAGCAGTACTTC. This codes for CASSWGGRSYEQYF.

CDR3 amino acids: CASSPRGGNTEAFF. Written as DNA, the CDR3 is TGTGCCAGCAGCCCCAGGGGAGGGAACACTGAAGCTTTCTTT. The chain links TRBV7-9 to TRBJ1-1; TRBD1 is a possible D gene (6 bases). This CDR3 region has 14 residues. Germline V gene lookup returns CDR1 SEHNR and CDR2 FQNEAQ (reference sequence). With 5 bases removed from V and 1 base from J, the gap between germline ends came to 11 bases.

The chain links TRBV2 to TRBJ2-1, with D maybe TRBD2 (6 bases). Germline CDR1 reads SNHLY; CDR2 reads FYNNEI. The CDR3 runs to 14 residues. Trimming removed 6 bases from V and 4 bases from J, with 13 bases in between. The CDR3 loop reads CASRGDWLYNEQFF. CDR3 bases: TGTGCCAGCAGGGGGGACTGGCTTTACAATGAGCAGTTCTTC.